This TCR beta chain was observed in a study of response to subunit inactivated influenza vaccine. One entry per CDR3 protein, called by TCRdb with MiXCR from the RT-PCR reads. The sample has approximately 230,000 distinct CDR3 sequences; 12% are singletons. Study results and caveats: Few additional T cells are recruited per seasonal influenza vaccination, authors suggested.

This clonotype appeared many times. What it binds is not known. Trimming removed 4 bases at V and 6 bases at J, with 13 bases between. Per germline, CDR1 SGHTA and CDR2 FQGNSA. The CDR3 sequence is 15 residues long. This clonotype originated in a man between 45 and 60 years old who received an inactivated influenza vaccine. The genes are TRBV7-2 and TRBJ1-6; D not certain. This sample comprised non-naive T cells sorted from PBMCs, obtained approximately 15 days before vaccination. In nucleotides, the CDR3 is TGTGCCAGCAGCTCCTTGACCAGACCTAATTCACCCCTCCACTTT. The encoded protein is CASSSLTRPNSPLHF.